These T cell receptor beta chains were read from a single sample in a study of early T cells in non-severe SARS-CoV-2 infection. TCRdb recomputed calls from the 5' RACE reads with MiXCR, one row per CDR3 protein. The sample has around 58,000 distinct CDR3 sequences; roughly 13% are singletons. The sample taken for sequencing was whole blood. The receptors were gathered from an adult who was a healthcare worker with PCR-confirmed SARS-CoV-2 infection or an uninfected control (not recorded which). CDR3s include the opening cysteine and the closing phenylalanine or tryptophan. D genes are given only for firm matches. A clone size is listed for some rows: how often the clone was seen (once, few, many), or a class if it is expanded.

j_call: TRBJ2-3; v_call: TRBV10-2; d_call: TRBD2; clone_size: -; cdr3_nt: TGCGCCAGCAGGCCGGGACTACTCACAGATACGCAGTATTTT; cdr3_aa: CASRPGLLTDTQYF
j_call: TRBJ1-2; v_call: TRBV2; d_call: -; clone_size: -; cdr3_nt: TGTGCCAGCAATCTCCGGGACACCAACTATGGCTACACCTTC; cdr3_aa: CASNLRDTNYGYTF
j_call: TRBJ1-2; v_call: TRBV29-1; d_call: -; clone_size: -; cdr3_nt: TGCAGCGTTGAAGTTTTACCGGTGAGAGGCTACACCTTC; cdr3_aa: CSVEVLPVRGYTF
j_call: TRBJ2-2; v_call: TRBV15; d_call: -; clone_size: -; cdr3_nt: TGTGCCACCAGCAGAGATCGTTCGAGCGGGGAGCTGTTTTTT; cdr3_aa: CATSRDRSSGELFF
j_call: TRBJ2-1; v_call: TRBV29-1; d_call: -; clone_size: -; cdr3_nt: TGCAGCGTTGAAGATCCCTCTCAGGAGAGGGCCTACAATGAGCAGTTCTTC; cdr3_aa: CSVEDPSQERAYNEQFF
j_call: TRBJ2-1; v_call: TRBV7-3; d_call: TRBD2; clone_size: -; cdr3_nt: TGTGCCAGCAGCTTGGGTAGCGGGAGCTCCTACAATGAGCAGTTCTTC; cdr3_aa: CASSLGSGSSYNEQFF
j_call: TRBJ2-7; v_call: TRBV12-3/TRBV12-4; d_call: TRBD2; clone_size: many; cdr3_nt: TGTGCCAGCAGTTTAGGCAGGAGCGGGACCTGGGGCCGAGACGAGCAGTACTTC; cdr3_aa: CASSLGRSGTWGRDEQYF
j_call: TRBJ2-3; v_call: TRBV29-1; d_call: -; clone_size: -; cdr3_nt: TGCAGCGTTGATACATCGGAGGGCACAGATACGCAGTATTTT; cdr3_aa: CSVDTSEGTDTQYF
j_call: TRBJ2-3; v_call: TRBV5-1; d_call: -; clone_size: -; cdr3_nt: TGCGCCAGCAGCGACGCTTCCACAGATACGCAGTATTTT; cdr3_aa: CASSDASTDTQYF
j_call: TRBJ2-7; v_call: TRBV29-1; d_call: -; clone_size: many; cdr3_nt: TGCAGCGTTGGAGGGACCTACGAGCAGTACTTC; cdr3_aa: CSVGGTYEQYF
j_call: TRBJ2-1; v_call: TRBV5-1; d_call: TRBD1; clone_size: many; cdr3_nt: TGCGCCAGCAGCCCCCTGGGGACAGAGTACAATGAGCAGTTCTTC; cdr3_aa: CASSPLGTEYNEQFF
j_call: TRBJ2-5; v_call: TRBV29-1; d_call: -; clone_size: many; cdr3_nt: TGCAGCGTTGGTGGCAGACAAGAGACCCAGTACTTC; cdr3_aa: CSVGGRQETQYF
j_call: TRBJ1-2; v_call: TRBV3-1; d_call: TRBD1; clone_size: many; cdr3_nt: TGTGCCAGCAGCCATCCACAGGGGGGTGAGGGCTACACCTTC; cdr3_aa: CASSHPQGGEGYTF
j_call: TRBJ1-1; v_call: TRBV6-5; d_call: -; clone_size: -; cdr3_nt: TGTGCCAGCAGCGCAGGGAGGAAGGTTGGCACTGAAGCTTTCTTT; cdr3_aa: CASSAGRKVGTEAFF
j_call: TRBJ2-1; v_call: TRBV29-1; d_call: -; clone_size: -; cdr3_nt: TGCAGCGTTGCCGGTAATGAGCAGTTCTTC; cdr3_aa: CSVAGNEQFF
j_call: TRBJ1-2; v_call: TRBV6-5; d_call: -; clone_size: many; cdr3_nt: TGTGCCAGCAGTTACAGGCCCTACTATGGCTACACCTTC; cdr3_aa: CASSYRPYYGYTF
j_call: TRBJ2-4; v_call: TRBV19; d_call: -; clone_size: few; cdr3_nt: TGTGCCAGTAGTACGGGACATGTAGCCAAAAACATTCAGTACTTC; cdr3_aa: CASSTGHVAKNIQYF
j_call: TRBJ1-2; v_call: TRBV11-2; d_call: TRBD1; clone_size: few; cdr3_nt: TGTGCCAGCAGCTTAGCCCAGGGGGCGGACTATGGCTACACCTTC; cdr3_aa: CASSLAQGADYGYTF
j_call: TRBJ1-2; v_call: TRBV11-2; d_call: -; clone_size: few; cdr3_nt: TGTGCCAGCAGCCCCTGGAAGTCCTTC; cdr3_aa: CASSPWKSF
j_call: TRBJ2-1; v_call: TRBV4-1; d_call: TRBD2; clone_size: medium-sized; cdr3_nt: TGCGCCAGCAGCCAAGGGACTAGCGGGGGGGAGGAACAGTTCTTC; cdr3_aa: CASSQGTSGGEEQFF
j_call: TRBJ1-2; v_call: TRBV7-9; d_call: TRBD1; clone_size: -; cdr3_nt: TGTGCCAGCAGGACAGGGGGCGACTATGGCTACACCTTC; cdr3_aa: CASRTGGDYGYTF
j_call: TRBJ1-5; v_call: TRBV28; d_call: -; clone_size: -; cdr3_nt: TGTGCCAGCAGTTTTGGTCAGCCCCAGCATTTT; cdr3_aa: CASSFGQPQHF
j_call: TRBJ1-1; v_call: TRBV12-2; d_call: -; clone_size: many; cdr3_nt: TGTGCAAGTCGCTTAGCGCGGGGACAGGGGAACACTGAAGCTTTCTTT; cdr3_aa: CASRLARGQGNTEAFF
j_call: TRBJ2-7; v_call: TRBV5-1; d_call: -; clone_size: many; cdr3_nt: TGCGCCAGCAGCACAGAGGCGGCATCTACCGAGCAGTACTTC; cdr3_aa: CASSTEAASTEQYF
j_call: TRBJ2-3; v_call: TRBV7-9; d_call: -; clone_size: many; cdr3_nt: TGTGCCAGCAGCTTGAATACGCAGTATTTT; cdr3_aa: CASSLNTQYF
j_call: TRBJ2-1; v_call: TRBV20-1; d_call: TRBD2; clone_size: -; cdr3_nt: TGCAGTGCTGCGGGACTAGCGGGGGGGTATCTCCGCAATGAGCAGTTCTTC; cdr3_aa: CSAAGLAGGYLRNEQFF
j_call: TRBJ2-5; v_call: TRBV24-1; d_call: TRBD1; clone_size: few; cdr3_nt: TGTGCCACCAGTGATTCCCGGGACAGTACGAAGACCCAGTACTTC; cdr3_aa: CATSDSRDSTKTQYF
j_call: TRBJ2-2; v_call: TRBV7-9; d_call: -; clone_size: many; cdr3_nt: TGTGCCAGCAGCCCCCTGGGAGACACCGGGGAGCTGTTTTTT; cdr3_aa: CASSPLGDTGELFF
j_call: TRBJ2-2; v_call: TRBV5-8; d_call: -; clone_size: many; cdr3_nt: TGTGCCAGCAGCCTAGAAAGGAACGGGGAGCTGTTTTTT; cdr3_aa: CASSLERNGELFF
j_call: TRBJ2-3; v_call: TRBV5-4; d_call: TRBD1; clone_size: few; cdr3_nt: TGTGCCAGCAGCTTGCCCCCGGGACAGGAAGGATATACGCAGTATTTT; cdr3_aa: CASSLPPGQEGYTQYF
j_call: TRBJ2-5; v_call: TRBV13; d_call: TRBD1; clone_size: many; cdr3_nt: TGTGCCAGCAGCCGAACGACAGGGAAGGAGACCCAGTACTTC; cdr3_aa: CASSRTTGKETQYF
j_call: TRBJ1-1; v_call: TRBV6-2/TRBV6-3; d_call: -; clone_size: many; cdr3_nt: TGTGCCAGCAGTACCCGGGACATCAGCATGAACACTGAAGCTTTCTTT; cdr3_aa: CASSTRDISMNTEAFF
j_call: TRBJ2-1; v_call: TRBV29-1; d_call: -; clone_size: few; cdr3_nt: TGCAGCGGGATCAATTCCGGAGGGGAGCAGTTCTTC; cdr3_aa: CSGINSGGEQFF
j_call: TRBJ1-1; v_call: TRBV4-1; d_call: TRBD1; clone_size: few; cdr3_nt: TGCGCCAGCAGCCTAGTGCTTGACAGGGAGATGAACACTGAAGCTTTCTTT; cdr3_aa: CASSLVLDREMNTEAFF
j_call: TRBJ2-1; v_call: TRBV19; d_call: -; clone_size: many; cdr3_nt: TGTGCCACCGCCCGTTTGCCCACCAGCTCCTACAATGAGCAGTTCTTC; cdr3_aa: CATARLPTSSYNEQFF
j_call: TRBJ2-1; v_call: TRBV11-2; d_call: TRBD2; clone_size: many; cdr3_nt: TGTGCCAGCAGCTCCAAGTTTGCGGGGGAAGCCTCCTACAATGAGCAGTTCTTC; cdr3_aa: CASSSKFAGEASYNEQFF
j_call: TRBJ1-2; v_call: TRBV6-2/TRBV6-3; d_call: -; clone_size: many; cdr3_nt: TGTGCCAGCAGACGGGCCTATGGCTACACCTTC; cdr3_aa: CASRRAYGYTF
j_call: TRBJ1-4; v_call: TRBV7-7; d_call: -; clone_size: many; cdr3_nt: TGTGCTAGCAGCCCTAACGTTAATGAAAAACTGTTTTTT; cdr3_aa: CASSPNVNEKLFF
j_call: TRBJ2-1; v_call: TRBV15; d_call: TRBD2; clone_size: many; cdr3_nt: TGTGCCACCAGCCGCGAGCGTAGCGGGAGCTCCTACAATGAGCAGTTCTTC; cdr3_aa: CATSRERSGSSYNEQFF
j_call: TRBJ2-7; v_call: TRBV12-5; d_call: -; clone_size: -; cdr3_nt: TGTGCTAGTGCCCCACGGGAGGCAGGGGGCTACGAGCAGTACTTC; cdr3_aa: CASAPREAGGYEQYF
j_call: TRBJ1-2; v_call: TRBV12-3/TRBV12-4; d_call: -; clone_size: -; cdr3_nt: TGTGCCAGCGGCTGGCCTGGCCTCCGCGGCGGCTACACCTTC; cdr3_aa: CASGWPGLRGGYTF
j_call: TRBJ1-4; v_call: TRBV29-1; d_call: -; clone_size: many; cdr3_nt: TGCAGCGTTGCAGTAGAGCCTGCAACTAATGAAAAACTGTTTTTT; cdr3_aa: CSVAVEPATNEKLFF
j_call: TRBJ2-2; v_call: TRBV11-2; d_call: -; clone_size: many; cdr3_nt: TGTGCCAGCAGCTTAGCGGGGAACACCGGGGAGCTGTTTTTT; cdr3_aa: CASSLAGNTGELFF
j_call: TRBJ1-5; v_call: TRBV18; d_call: TRBD1; clone_size: few; cdr3_nt: TGTGCCAGCTCACTGGACAGGGGGCGAAATCAGCCCCAGCATTTT; cdr3_aa: CASSLDRGRNQPQHF
j_call: TRBJ2-3; v_call: TRBV29-1; d_call: -; clone_size: many; cdr3_nt: TGCAGCGTCTACACAGATACGCAGTATTTT; cdr3_aa: CSVYTDTQYF
j_call: TRBJ2-5; v_call: TRBV5-4; d_call: -; clone_size: -; cdr3_nt: TGTGCCAGCAGCTTGACCCTGGCAGGGAGGCAAGAGACCCAGTACTTC; cdr3_aa: CASSLTLAGRQETQYF
j_call: TRBJ2-7; v_call: TRBV27; d_call: -; clone_size: many; cdr3_nt: TGTGCCAGCAGTTTGGGCAGGGGTTCCCACGAGCAGTACTTC; cdr3_aa: CASSLGRGSHEQYF
j_call: TRBJ1-5; v_call: TRBV5-3; d_call: -; clone_size: -; cdr3_nt: TGTGCCAGAAGTCCAGAACCTTTCAGGCAGCCCCAGCATTTT; cdr3_aa: CARSPEPFRQPQHF
j_call: TRBJ2-7; v_call: TRBV12-3/TRBV12-4; d_call: -; clone_size: few; cdr3_nt: TGTGCCAGCAGTTTAGCGCGGAAGGGAACCCGCTCCTACGAGCAGTACTTC; cdr3_aa: CASSLARKGTRSYEQYF
j_call: TRBJ1-6; v_call: TRBV28; d_call: TRBD1; clone_size: many; cdr3_nt: TGTGCCGCTTCCCCGGGACAGGGTGGATCACCCCTCCACTTT; cdr3_aa: CAASPGQGGSPLHF
j_call: TRBJ1-4; v_call: TRBV3-1; d_call: TRBD1; clone_size: few; cdr3_nt: TGTGCCAGCAGCCCTAGACAGGGCTCGGGTGGAGAAAAACTGTTTTTT; cdr3_aa: CASSPRQGSGGEKLFF
j_call: TRBJ1-2; v_call: TRBV10-2; d_call: -; clone_size: -; cdr3_nt: TGCGCCAGCAGCCTTGGAGGGGATGGGGGTGACTATGGCTACACCTTC; cdr3_aa: CASSLGGDGGDYGYTF